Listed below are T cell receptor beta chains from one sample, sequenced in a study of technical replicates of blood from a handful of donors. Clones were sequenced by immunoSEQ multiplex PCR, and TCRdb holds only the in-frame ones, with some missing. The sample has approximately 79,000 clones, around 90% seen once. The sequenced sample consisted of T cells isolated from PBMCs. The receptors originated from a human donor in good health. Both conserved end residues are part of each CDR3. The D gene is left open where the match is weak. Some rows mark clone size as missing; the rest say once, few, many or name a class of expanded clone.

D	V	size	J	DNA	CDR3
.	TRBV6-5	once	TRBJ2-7	TGTGCCAGCAGTCTACTCCGATACTACGAGCAGTACTTC	CASSLLRYYEQYF
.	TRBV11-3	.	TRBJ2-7	TGTGCCAGCAGCTTAGATTGGAGGGTAATGTCCTACGAGCAGTACTTC	CASSLDWRVMSYEQYF
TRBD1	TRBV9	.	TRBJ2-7	TGTGCCAGCAGCGTTACAGGGGGCAGAGAGCAGTACTTC	CASSVTGGREQYF
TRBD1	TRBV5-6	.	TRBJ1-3	TGTGCCAGCAGCTTGGACAGGGGTGGAAACACCATATATTTT	CASSLDRGGNTIYF
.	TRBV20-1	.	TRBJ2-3	TGCAGTGCTAGACTCGATACGCAGTATTTT	CSARLDTQYF
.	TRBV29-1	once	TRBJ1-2	TGCAGCGCGGGGGATGAGAACTATGGCTACACCTTC	CSAGDENYGYTF
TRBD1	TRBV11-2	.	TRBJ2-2	TGTGCCAGCAGCTTAGTCGAGGGGGCGCCGACCGGGGAGCTGTTTTTT	CASSLVEGAPTGELFF
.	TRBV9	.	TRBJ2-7	TGTGCCAGCAGCCCCCGGGTAGTCCCGTACGAGCAGTACTTC	CASSPRVVPYEQYF
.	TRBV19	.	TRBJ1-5	TGTGCCAGTAGTACCACCGAGTCAGGGAGGCAGCCCCAGCATTTT	CASSTTESGRQPQHF
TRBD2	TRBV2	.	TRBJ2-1	TGTGCCAGCGTGGGTGGAATTGGTGGCGGGAGGGCCCAGAGCTCCTACAATGAGCAGTTCTTC	CASVGGIGGGRAQSSYNEQFF
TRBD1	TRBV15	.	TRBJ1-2	TGTGCCACCAGCCCCCGTCTGGGACAGGGATGGCACACCTTC	CATSPRLGQGWHTF
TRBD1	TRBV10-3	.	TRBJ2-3	TGTGCCATCAGTGCTCGATCTCGGCAGGGGGCCACAGATACGCAGTATTTT	CAISARSRQGATDTQYF
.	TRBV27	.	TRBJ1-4	TGTGCCAGCAGTCTTCCAGACCCGGTTCCGAGGGAAAAACTGTTTTTT	CASSLPDPVPREKLFF
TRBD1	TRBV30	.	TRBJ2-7	TGTGCCTGGGACGATCAGGACAGGGGCTACGAGCAGTACTTC	CAWDDQDRGYEQYF
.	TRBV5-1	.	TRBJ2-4	TGCGCCAGCAGCTCCGGGACTCTCGAACCGACCAAAAACATTCAGTACTTC	CASSSGTLEPTKNIQYF
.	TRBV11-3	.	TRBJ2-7	TGTGCCAGCAGCTTAGATTTTCCCAGCTACGAGCAGTACTTC	CASSLDFPSYEQYF
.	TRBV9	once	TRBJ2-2	TGTGCCAGCAGCCCCAGAGGCGACGCGAACACCGGGGAGCTGTTTTTT	CASSPRGDANTGELFF
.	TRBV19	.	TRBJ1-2	TGTGCCAGTAGTATCCCGTTAGCTAACTATGGCTACACCTTC	CASSIPLANYGYTF
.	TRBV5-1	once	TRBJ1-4	TGCGCCAGCAGCTTGGCCGAGGTCAGTGCAACTAATGAAAAACTGTTTTTT	CASSLAEVSATNEKLFF
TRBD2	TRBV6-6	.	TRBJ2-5	TGTGCCAGCCGCTCCAGGCCCGCGGGAGCTCCAGAGACCCAGTACTTC	CASRSRPAGAPETQYF